The rows below give T cell receptor beta chains drawn from one sample of a study of cytomegalovirus exposure and HLA in healthy donors. Generated by immunoSEQ multiplex PCR, the TCRdb table keeps only in-frame clones and is missing some. This sample yields 210,000 or so clones, of which approximately 84% are seen a single time; around 0.23% belongs to the top ten. Material: PBMCs. The receptors here all came from a girl aged 2-10 years in good health and CMV-seronegative. Each CDR3 is given with its conserved first and last residue. D genes are given only for firm matches. The size field is filled for only some rows; it gives once, few, many or a size class.

clone_size: -
j_call: TRBJ1-2
v_call: TRBV7-9
d_call: TRBD1
cdr3_aa: CASTHQGVYGYTF
cdr3_nt: TGTGCCAGCACCCACCAGGGGGTCTATGGCTACACCTTC

clone_size: few
j_call: TRBJ2-7
v_call: TRBV6-5
d_call: -
cdr3_aa: CASSYSQGIYEQYF
cdr3_nt: TGTGCCAGCAGTTACTCTCAGGGGATCTACGAGCAGTACTTC

clone_size: -
j_call: TRBJ1-5
v_call: TRBV19
d_call: TRBD1
cdr3_aa: CASGSQGARGQPQHF
cdr3_nt: TGTGCCAGCGGGAGCCAGGGGGCGAGAGGTCAGCCCCAGCATTTT

clone_size: -
j_call: TRBJ1-3
v_call: TRBV5-5
d_call: TRBD1
cdr3_aa: CASSLIQGARGNTIYF
cdr3_nt: TGTGCCAGCAGCTTGATACAGGGGGCGCGTGGAAACACCATATATTTT

clone_size: few
j_call: TRBJ2-1
v_call: TRBV5-5
d_call: TRBD1
cdr3_aa: CASSTGGSYNEQFF
cdr3_nt: TGTGCCAGCAGTACAGGGGGCTCCTACAATGAGCAGTTCTTC

clone_size: -
j_call: TRBJ2-3
v_call: TRBV5-1
d_call: TRBD2
cdr3_aa: CASSLALAGGSTDTQYF
cdr3_nt: TGCGCCAGCAGCTTGGCGCTAGCGGGGGGGAGCACAGATACGCAGTATTTT

clone_size: -
j_call: TRBJ2-1
v_call: TRBV10-3
d_call: -
cdr3_aa: CAINRSGANEQFF
cdr3_nt: TGTGCCATCAATCGTTCAGGGGCCAATGAGCAGTTCTTC

clone_size: -
j_call: TRBJ1-1
v_call: TRBV7-2
d_call: -
cdr3_aa: CASSLGRGATEAFF
cdr3_nt: TGTGCCAGCAGCTTGGGCAGGGGCGCGACTGAAGCTTTCTTT

clone_size: -
j_call: TRBJ2-1
v_call: TRBV9
d_call: TRBD1
cdr3_aa: CASSPTGDSYNEQFF
cdr3_nt: TGTGCCAGCAGCCCGACAGGGGACTCCTACAATGAGCAGTTCTTC

clone_size: -
j_call: TRBJ2-3
v_call: TRBV5-6
d_call: -
cdr3_aa: CASSLGTLTRTDTQYF
cdr3_nt: TGTGCCAGCAGCTTGGGAACCCTTACTCGCACAGATACGCAGTATTTT

clone_size: -
j_call: TRBJ2-5
v_call: TRBV5-4
d_call: -
cdr3_aa: CASSLVGTPVVQYF
cdr3_nt: TGTGCCAGCAGCTTGGTGGGGACACCCGTCGTCCAGTACTTC

clone_size: -
j_call: TRBJ1-5
v_call: TRBV6-5
d_call: -
cdr3_aa: CASSADRSKNQPQHF
cdr3_nt: TGTGCCAGCAGCGCCGACAGAAGCAAAAATCAGCCCCAGCATTTT

clone_size: -
j_call: TRBJ2-5
v_call: TRBV5-6
d_call: -
cdr3_aa: CASSSPRRQETQYF
cdr3_nt: TGTGCCAGCAGCTCACCCAGGAGGCAAGAGACCCAGTACTTC

clone_size: -
j_call: TRBJ1-1
v_call: TRBV7-6
d_call: -
cdr3_aa: CASSLGAGENTEAFF
cdr3_nt: TGTGCCAGCAGCTTAGGAGCAGGGGAGAACACTGAAGCTTTCTTT

clone_size: -
j_call: TRBJ2-7
v_call: TRBV10-3
d_call: TRBD1
cdr3_aa: CAISGGTDEQYF
cdr3_nt: TGTGCCATCAGTGGGGGGACAGACGAGCAGTACTTC

clone_size: -
j_call: TRBJ2-7
v_call: TRBV7-6
d_call: TRBD2
cdr3_aa: CASSLVAGGAPMGSEQYF
cdr3_nt: TGTGCCAGCAGCTTAGTAGCGGGGGGCGCCCCCATGGGGAGTGAGCAGTACTTC

clone_size: -
j_call: TRBJ2-3
v_call: TRBV5-1
d_call: TRBD2
cdr3_aa: CASSEGLAGDTQYF
cdr3_nt: TGCGCCAGCAGCGAGGGACTAGCCGGGGATACGCAGTATTTT

clone_size: -
j_call: TRBJ2-3
v_call: TRBV5-4
d_call: TRBD2
cdr3_aa: CASSLELAGPRTDTQYF
cdr3_nt: TGTGCCAGCAGCTTGGAGCTAGCGGGACCTCGCACAGATACGCAGTATTTT

clone_size: once
j_call: TRBJ2-7
v_call: TRBV19
d_call: -
cdr3_aa: CASCLGQGYEQYF
cdr3_nt: TGTGCCAGTTGCCTCGGGCAGGGCTACGAGCAGTACTTC

clone_size: -
j_call: TRBJ1-1
v_call: TRBV7-9
d_call: TRBD1
cdr3_aa: CASSRGQGIEAFF
cdr3_nt: TGTGCCAGCAGCCGCGGACAGGGGATTGAAGCTTTCTTT

clone_size: -
j_call: TRBJ2-1
v_call: TRBV28
d_call: -
cdr3_aa: CASSRLGRLYNEQFF
cdr3_nt: TGTGCCAGCAGTCGGCTGGGCAGGCTGTACAATGAGCAGTTCTTC

clone_size: few
j_call: TRBJ1-3
v_call: TRBV9
d_call: -
cdr3_aa: CASSVEAGGNTIYF
cdr3_nt: TGTGCCAGCAGCGTAGAGGCGGGTGGAAACACCATATATTTT

clone_size: -
j_call: TRBJ1-5
v_call: TRBV4-2
d_call: -
cdr3_aa: CASSQDQGADQPQHF
cdr3_nt: TGTGCCAGCAGCCAAGATCAGGGTGCGGATCAGCCCCAGCATTTT

clone_size: -
j_call: TRBJ2-1
v_call: TRBV2
d_call: TRBD1
cdr3_aa: CASSGRDRGYNEQFF
cdr3_nt: TGTGCCAGCAGTGGCCGGGACAGGGGCTACAATGAGCAGTTCTTC

clone_size: -
j_call: TRBJ2-3
v_call: TRBV5-6
d_call: TRBD2
cdr3_aa: CASSFLAGGTDTQYF
cdr3_nt: TGTGCCAGCAGCTTTCTAGCGGGGGGAACAGATACGCAGTATTTT

clone_size: -
j_call: TRBJ2-1
v_call: TRBV5-1
d_call: -
cdr3_aa: CASSSGTPNEQFF
cdr3_nt: TGCGCCAGCAGCTCCGGGACTCCCAATGAGCAGTTCTTC

clone_size: -
j_call: TRBJ1-2
v_call: TRBV19
d_call: TRBD1
cdr3_aa: CASSGTGGNYGYTF
cdr3_nt: TGTGCCAGTAGCGGGACAGGGGGAAACTATGGCTACACCTTC

clone_size: -
j_call: TRBJ2-7
v_call: TRBV20-1
d_call: -
cdr3_aa: CSAGGLYEQYF
cdr3_nt: TGCAGTGCTGGGGGACTTTACGAGCAGTACTTC

clone_size: -
j_call: TRBJ1-2
v_call: TRBV6-1
d_call: TRBD1
cdr3_aa: CASKLQGTMNGYTF
cdr3_nt: TGTGCCAGCAAGCTACAGGGGACCATGAACGGCTACACCTTC

clone_size: -
j_call: TRBJ2-1
v_call: TRBV2
d_call: TRBD1
cdr3_aa: CASRTGGDYYYNEQFF
cdr3_nt: TGTGCCAGCAGGACAGGGGGCGACTACTACTACAATGAGCAGTTCTTC

clone_size: -
j_call: TRBJ1-4
v_call: TRBV7-9
d_call: -
cdr3_aa: CASSSGTSNEKLFF
cdr3_nt: TGTGCCAGCAGCTCCGGGACAAGTAATGAAAAACTGTTTTTT

clone_size: few
j_call: TRBJ2-2
v_call: TRBV7-2
d_call: TRBD2
cdr3_aa: CASSSQLAGGAGELFF
cdr3_nt: TGTGCCAGCAGCTCCCAGTTAGCGGGGGGTGCCGGGGAGCTGTTTTTT

clone_size: -
j_call: TRBJ2-1
v_call: TRBV25-1
d_call: TRBD2
cdr3_aa: CASSEFEAGVGNEQFF
cdr3_nt: TGTGCCAGCAGTGAATTCGAGGCGGGAGTGGGCAATGAGCAGTTCTTC

clone_size: few
j_call: TRBJ2-1
v_call: TRBV13
d_call: TRBD1
cdr3_aa: CASSLQGANEQFF
cdr3_nt: TGTGCCAGCAGCTTACAGGGGGCCAATGAGCAGTTCTTC

clone_size: -
j_call: TRBJ1-5
v_call: TRBV12-5
d_call: -
cdr3_aa: CASPTLPQGRCNQPQHF
cdr3_nt: TGTGCTAGTCCAACTCTCCCACAGGGTAGGTGCAATCAGCCCCAGCATTTT

clone_size: -
j_call: TRBJ2-7
v_call: TRBV7-9
d_call: -
cdr3_aa: CASSFTGYEQYF
cdr3_nt: TGTGCCAGCAGCTTTACCGGCTACGAGCAGTACTTC

clone_size: few
j_call: TRBJ2-7
v_call: TRBV7-2
d_call: TRBD1
cdr3_aa: CASGQIGTGGSEQYF
cdr3_nt: TGTGCCAGTGGCCAAATCGGGACAGGGGGCTCCGAGCAGTACTTC

clone_size: -
j_call: TRBJ1-2
v_call: TRBV5-1
d_call: TRBD1
cdr3_aa: CASSPGTDFNYGYTF
cdr3_nt: TGCGCCAGCAGCCCCGGGACAGACTTTAACTATGGCTACACCTTC

clone_size: -
j_call: TRBJ1-1
v_call: TRBV30
d_call: -
cdr3_aa: CAWSPGSNTEAFF
cdr3_nt: TGTGCCTGGAGCCCGGGGTCAAACACTGAAGCTTTCTTT

clone_size: -
j_call: TRBJ2-1
v_call: TRBV27
d_call: -
cdr3_aa: CASTTRTGVSWEQFF
cdr3_nt: TGTGCCAGCACCACCCGAACGGGGGTCTCTTGGGAGCAGTTCTTC

clone_size: few
j_call: TRBJ2-4
v_call: TRBV30
d_call: TRBD2
cdr3_aa: CAWSVSGRGNIQYF
cdr3_nt: TGTGCCTGGAGTGTAAGCGGGAGAGGAAACATTCAGTACTTC

clone_size: -
j_call: TRBJ2-3
v_call: TRBV4-1
d_call: TRBD2
cdr3_aa: CASSTGTSGRTDTQYF
cdr3_nt: TGCGCCAGCAGCACCGGGACTAGCGGGAGAACAGATACGCAGTATTTT

clone_size: once
j_call: TRBJ2-1
v_call: TRBV7-9
d_call: TRBD2
cdr3_aa: CASSLTSGFYNEQFF
cdr3_nt: TGTGCCAGCAGCTTAACTAGCGGGTTCTACAATGAGCAGTTCTTC

clone_size: once
j_call: TRBJ1-1
v_call: TRBV25-1
d_call: TRBD1
cdr3_aa: CASSAGTGGTEAFF
cdr3_nt: TGTGCCAGCAGTGCCGGGACAGGGGGGACTGAAGCTTTCTTT

clone_size: -
j_call: TRBJ2-7
v_call: TRBV5-1
d_call: -
cdr3_aa: CASSSTELSYEQYF
cdr3_nt: TGCGCCAGCAGCTCAACAGAGCTCTCCTACGAGCAGTACTTC

clone_size: -
j_call: TRBJ2-7
v_call: TRBV2
d_call: TRBD1
cdr3_aa: CASGKRGPTGYEQYF
cdr3_nt: TGTGCCAGCGGGAAGAGGGGACCGACAGGGTACGAGCAGTACTTC

clone_size: -
j_call: TRBJ2-1
v_call: TRBV30
d_call: TRBD2
cdr3_aa: CAWTIVLAGGYEQFF
cdr3_nt: TGTGCCTGGACCATAGTACTAGCGGGAGGGTATGAGCAGTTCTTC

clone_size: -
j_call: TRBJ2-1
v_call: TRBV5-1
d_call: -
cdr3_aa: CASSLDRRLNEQFF
cdr3_nt: TGCGCCAGCAGCTTGGACAGGCGGCTCAATGAGCAGTTCTTC

clone_size: -
j_call: TRBJ1-3
v_call: TRBV5-1
d_call: -
cdr3_aa: CASSLMITGSSGNTIYF
cdr3_nt: TGCGCCAGCAGCCTGATGATCACAGGGTCCTCTGGAAACACCATATATTTT

clone_size: -
j_call: TRBJ2-5
v_call: TRBV30
d_call: -
cdr3_aa: CAWSPGSQETQYF
cdr3_nt: TGTGCCTGGAGCCCAGGGTCCCAAGAGACCCAGTACTTC

clone_size: few
j_call: TRBJ1-1
v_call: TRBV6-5
d_call: -
cdr3_aa: CASSYSGVNTEAFF
cdr3_nt: TGTGCCAGCAGTTACTCAGGGGTTAACACTGAAGCTTTCTTT

clone_size: -
j_call: TRBJ1-4
v_call: TRBV27
d_call: -
cdr3_aa: CATRRGNEKLFF
cdr3_nt: TGTGCCACACGAAGAGGGAATGAAAAACTGTTTTTT

clone_size: -
j_call: TRBJ1-2
v_call: TRBV9
d_call: -
cdr3_aa: CASSEWGQQGANYGYTF
cdr3_nt: TGTGCCAGCAGCGAGTGGGGGCAACAGGGAGCAAACTATGGCTACACCTTC

clone_size: -
j_call: TRBJ2-7
v_call: TRBV6-5
d_call: TRBD1
cdr3_aa: CASSTTGGENEQYF
cdr3_nt: TGTGCCAGCAGTACGACAGGGGGCGAAAACGAGCAGTACTTC

clone_size: -
j_call: TRBJ2-1
v_call: TRBV6-5
d_call: -
cdr3_aa: CASSSKGGSYNEQFF
cdr3_nt: TGTGCCAGCAGTTCTAAAGGGGGCTCCTACAATGAGCAGTTCTTC

clone_size: -
j_call: TRBJ2-3
v_call: TRBV5-1
d_call: -
cdr3_aa: CASSSADTQYF
cdr3_nt: TGCGCCAGCAGCTCGGCAGATACGCAGTATTTT

clone_size: once
j_call: TRBJ1-4
v_call: TRBV6-5
d_call: -
cdr3_aa: CASSYARREGAEKLFF
cdr3_nt: TGTGCCAGCAGTTATGCCCGACGGGAGGGTGCGGAAAAACTGTTTTTT

clone_size: -
j_call: TRBJ2-7
v_call: TRBV7-6
d_call: TRBD2
cdr3_aa: CASSLEGLAGASSYEQYF
cdr3_nt: TGTGCCAGCAGCTTAGAGGGGTTAGCGGGGGCTAGCTCCTACGAGCAGTACTTC

clone_size: -
j_call: TRBJ2-3
v_call: TRBV5-8
d_call: -
cdr3_aa: CASTVGGGVRDTQYF
cdr3_nt: TGTGCCAGCACCGTTGGGGGAGGCGTTAGAGATACGCAGTATTTT